This TCR beta chain was recorded in a study of response to subunit inactivated influenza vaccine. In TCRdb, the RT-PCR reads were re-called with MiXCR into one record per CDR3 protein. Of 500,000 to 600,000 distinct CDR3 sequences listed, around 10% are singletons. This sample also appeared in a second study, on T cells expressing NK-cell markers. Per that paper: cDNA encoding TCR beta was synthesized via 5'RACE template switching incorporating UMIs.

The sample consisted of PBMCs from blood, taken on the day of vaccination. The TCR sequence derives from a man aged 45 to 65 who received an inactivated influenza vaccine.

The CDR3 DNA reads TGTGCCAGCTCACCAAACGGACAGGGGGCCAAAAACATTCAGTACTTC. Encoded protein: CASSPNGQGAKNIQYF. The rearrangement joins TRBV18 to TRBJ2-4, with 9 bases matching TRBD1. Germline assignment: CDR1 KGHSH and CDR2 LQKENI. This CDR3 is built from 16 residues. V shed 2 bases, J shed 1 base, and the junction held 3 bases outside the gene matches. The full variable domain, its missing parts supplied by reference TRBV18 and TRBJ2-4, is NAGVMQNPRHLVRRRGQEARLRCSPMKGHSHVYWYRQLPEEGLKFMVYLQKENIIDESGMPKERFSAEFPKEGPSILRIQQVVRGDSAAYFCASSPNGQGAKNIQYFGAGTRLSVL.